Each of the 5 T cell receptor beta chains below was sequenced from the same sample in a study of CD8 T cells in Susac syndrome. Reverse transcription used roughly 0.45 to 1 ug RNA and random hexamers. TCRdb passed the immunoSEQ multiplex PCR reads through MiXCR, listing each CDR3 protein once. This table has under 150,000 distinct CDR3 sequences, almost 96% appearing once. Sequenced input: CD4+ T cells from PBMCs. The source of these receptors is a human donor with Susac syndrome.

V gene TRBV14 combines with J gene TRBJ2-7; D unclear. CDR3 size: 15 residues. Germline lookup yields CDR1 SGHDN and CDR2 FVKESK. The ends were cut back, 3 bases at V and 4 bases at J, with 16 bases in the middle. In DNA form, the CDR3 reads TGTGCCAGCAGCCATTCGGACCGACGACTTTACGAGCAGTACTTC. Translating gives CASSHSDRRLYEQYF. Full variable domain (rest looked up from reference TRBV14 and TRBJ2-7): EAGVTQFPSHSVIEKGQTVTLRCDPISGHDNLYWYRRVMGKEIKFLLHFVKESKQDESGMPNNRFLAERTGGTYSTLKVQPAELEDSGVYFCASSHSDRRLYEQYFGPGTRLTVT.

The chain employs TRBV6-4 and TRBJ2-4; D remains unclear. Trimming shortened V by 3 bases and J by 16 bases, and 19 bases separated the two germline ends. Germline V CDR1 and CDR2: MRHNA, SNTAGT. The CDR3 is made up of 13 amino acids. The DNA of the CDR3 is TGTGCCAGCAGTGAACGATTAGTAGGCCCAATTTACTTC. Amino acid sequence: CASSERLVGPIYF.

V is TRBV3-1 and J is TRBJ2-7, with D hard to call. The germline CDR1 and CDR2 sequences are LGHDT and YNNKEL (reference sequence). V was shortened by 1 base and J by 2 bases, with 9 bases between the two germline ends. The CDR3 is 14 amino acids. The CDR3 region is CASSQGTVTYEQYF. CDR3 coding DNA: TGTGCCAGCAGCCAAGGGACGGTAACCTACGAGCAGTACTTC.

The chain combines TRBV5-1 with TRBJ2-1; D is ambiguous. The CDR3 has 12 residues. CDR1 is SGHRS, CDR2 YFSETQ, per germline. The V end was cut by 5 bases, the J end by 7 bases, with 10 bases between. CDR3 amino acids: CASSQSVNEQFF. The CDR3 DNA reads TGCGCCAGCAGTCAGTCGGTAAATGAGCAGTTCTTC.

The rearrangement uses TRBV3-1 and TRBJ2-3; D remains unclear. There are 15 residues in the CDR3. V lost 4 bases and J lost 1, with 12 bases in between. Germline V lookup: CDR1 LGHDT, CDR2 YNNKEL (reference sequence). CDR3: CASSRAIMGTDTQYF. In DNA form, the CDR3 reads TGTGCCAGCAGCCGAGCGATTATGGGCACAGATACGCAGTATTTT.